These T cell receptor beta chains were read from a single sample in a study of T cells in Graves' hyperthyroidism and ophthalmopathy. MiXCR, applied by TCRdb to the multiplex PCR reads, yields one record per CDR3 protein. The profile shows about 460,000 distinct CDR3 sequences, around a fifth of them singletons. Sequenced: blood. The receptor set was obtained from a woman aged 70-85 years with Graves' ophthalmopathy. Both conserved end residues are part of each CDR3. D genes are given only for firm matches. Expanded clones get a size class; other rows say once, few or many, or leave the size out.

>.|TRBD2|TRBJ2-7|TRBV20-1
TGCAGTGCCCCGAGACTAGCGGGAGCCTACGAGCAGTACTTC
CSAPRLAGAYEQYF
>few|TRBD1|TRBJ1-2|TRBV29-1
TGCAGCGCAAGACCCGGGACAGGGGGAAACTATGGCTACACCTTC
CSARPGTGGNYGYTF
>.|TRBD2|TRBJ2-1|TRBV5-1
TGCGCCAGCAGCTTCTTGCCTAGCGGGAGGGCCAGATGGAATGAGCAGTTCTTC
CASSFLPSGRARWNEQFF
>.|.|TRBJ1-2|TRBV28
TGTGCCACCATAAGGAGTGGGGGGTATGGCTACACCTTC
CATIRSGGYGYTF
>once|.|TRBJ1-1|TRBV5-1
TGCGCCAGCAGCTTAGGACAGACCTTGAACACTGAAGCTTTCTTT
CASSLGQTLNTEAFF
>many|TRBD2|TRBJ2-5|TRBV2
TGTGCCAGCAGATCCGGGACTAGCGTGGAGACCCAGTACTTC
CASRSGTSVETQYF
>.|.|TRBJ1-1|TRBV20-1
TGCAGTGCCATATCTATGCAGTCTTACAGCCCCATCGGGAACACTGAAGCTTTCTTT
CSAISMQSYSPIGNTEAFF
>many|.|TRBJ1-4|TRBV12-3/TRBV12-4
TGTGCCAGCAGTTTCTCCTCGGGAACTAATGAAAAACTGTTTTTT
CASSFSSGTNEKLFF
>many|.|TRBJ2-7|TRBV12-3/TRBV12-4
TGTGCCAGCAGTTTATTGGTCCAGGGTTACGAGCAGTACTTC
CASSLLVQGYEQYF
>.|.|TRBJ2-2|TRBV5-6
TGTGCCAGCAGCCCCCAGGGGTGGACCGGGGAGCTGTTTTTT
CASSPQGWTGELFF
>.|TRBD1|TRBJ2-5|TRBV30
TGTGCCTGGAGTGTGAGGGGGCGCCAAAAGACCCAGTACTTC
CAWSVRGRQKTQYF
>many|TRBD2|TRBJ2-1|TRBV7-8
TGTGCCAGCCGCGCCGGGACTAGTAACTATGAGCAGTTCTTC
CASRAGTSNYEQFF
>.|.|TRBJ1-6|TRBV6-1
TGTGCCAGCAATCCAACAGGGAAATCACCCCTCCACTTT
CASNPTGKSPLHF
>.|.|TRBJ1-2|TRBV5-1
TGCGCCAGCAGCTTGGACACCGGCATCTATGGCTACACCTTC
CASSLDTGIYGYTF
>once|.|TRBJ1-2|TRBV7-2
TGTGCCAGCACCAGTTCCAGATATGACTACAGCTTC
CASTSSRYDYSF